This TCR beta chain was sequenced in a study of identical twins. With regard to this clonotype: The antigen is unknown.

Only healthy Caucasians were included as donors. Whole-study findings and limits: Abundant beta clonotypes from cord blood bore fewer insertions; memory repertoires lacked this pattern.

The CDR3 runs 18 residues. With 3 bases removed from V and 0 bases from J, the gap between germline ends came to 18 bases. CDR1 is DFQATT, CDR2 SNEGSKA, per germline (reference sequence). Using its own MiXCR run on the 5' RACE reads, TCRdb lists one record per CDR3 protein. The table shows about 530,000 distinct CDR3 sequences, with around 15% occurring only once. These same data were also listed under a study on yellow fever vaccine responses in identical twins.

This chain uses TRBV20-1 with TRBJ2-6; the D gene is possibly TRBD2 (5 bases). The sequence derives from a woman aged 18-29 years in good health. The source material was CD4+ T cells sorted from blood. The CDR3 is CSASAAGTFYSGANVLTF. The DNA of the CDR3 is TGCAGTGCTAGCGCCGCGGGCACCTTCTACTCTGGGGCCAACGTCCTGACTTTC.